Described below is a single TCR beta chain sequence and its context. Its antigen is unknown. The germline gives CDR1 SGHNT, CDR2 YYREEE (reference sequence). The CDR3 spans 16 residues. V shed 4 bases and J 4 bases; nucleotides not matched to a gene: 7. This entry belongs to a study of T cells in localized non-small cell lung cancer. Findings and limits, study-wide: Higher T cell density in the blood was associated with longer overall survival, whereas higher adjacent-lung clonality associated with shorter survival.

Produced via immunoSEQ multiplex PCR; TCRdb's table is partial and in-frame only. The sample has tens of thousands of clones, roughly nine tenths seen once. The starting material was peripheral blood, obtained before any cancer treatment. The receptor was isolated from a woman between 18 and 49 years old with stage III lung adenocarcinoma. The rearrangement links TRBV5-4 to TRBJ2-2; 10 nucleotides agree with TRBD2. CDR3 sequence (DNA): TGTGCCAGCAGCCCAGGGACTAGCGAGCTCACCGGGGAGCTGTTTTTT. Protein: CASSPGTSELTGELFF. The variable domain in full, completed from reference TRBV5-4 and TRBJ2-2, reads ETGVTQSPTHLIKTRGQQVTLRCSSQSGHNTVSWYQQALGQGPQFIFQYYREEENGRGNFPPRFSGLQFPNYSSELNVNALELDDSALYLCASSPGTSELTGELFFGEGSRLTVL.